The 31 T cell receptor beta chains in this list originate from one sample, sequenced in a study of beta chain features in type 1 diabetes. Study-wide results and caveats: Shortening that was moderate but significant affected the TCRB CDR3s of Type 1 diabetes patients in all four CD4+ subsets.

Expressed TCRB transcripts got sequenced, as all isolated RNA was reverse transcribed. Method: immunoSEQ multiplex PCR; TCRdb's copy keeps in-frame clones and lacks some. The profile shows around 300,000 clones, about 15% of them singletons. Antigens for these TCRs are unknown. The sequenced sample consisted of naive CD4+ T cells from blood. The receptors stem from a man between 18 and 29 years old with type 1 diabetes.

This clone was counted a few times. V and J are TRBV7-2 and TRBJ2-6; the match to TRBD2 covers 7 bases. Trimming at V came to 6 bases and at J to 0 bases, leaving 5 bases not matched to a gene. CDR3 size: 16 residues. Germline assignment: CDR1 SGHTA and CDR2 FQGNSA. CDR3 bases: TGTGCCAGCAGGCTAGCGGTCTCCTCTGGGGCCAACGTCCTGACTTTC. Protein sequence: CASRLAVSSGANVLTF.

The CDR3 here is CAWSVGTTSGKNTQYF. CDR3 DNA: TGTGCCTGGAGTGTAGGCACCACTAGCGGGAAAAATACGCAGTATTTT. The chain couples TRBV30 to TRBJ2-3, with 10 positions matching TRBD2. The trim removed 0 bases at V and 7 bases at J, leaving 10 bases unmatched. The CDR3 sequence is 16 residues long. The germline V gene has CDR1 GTSNPN and CDR2 SVGIG (reference sequence).

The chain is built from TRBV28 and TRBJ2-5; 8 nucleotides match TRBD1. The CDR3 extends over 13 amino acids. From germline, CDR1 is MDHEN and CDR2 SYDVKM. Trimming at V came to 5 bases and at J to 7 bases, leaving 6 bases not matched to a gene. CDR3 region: CASSGQGARTQYF. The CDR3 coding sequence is TGTGCCAGCAGTGGTCAGGGGGCCCGGACCCAGTACTTC.

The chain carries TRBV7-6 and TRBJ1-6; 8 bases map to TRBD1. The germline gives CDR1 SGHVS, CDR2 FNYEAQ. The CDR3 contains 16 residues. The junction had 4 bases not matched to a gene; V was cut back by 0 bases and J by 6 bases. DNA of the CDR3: TGTGCCAGCAGCTTAGCGCCGACAGGGGCTAATTCACCCCTCCACTTT. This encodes CASSLAPTGANSPLHF.

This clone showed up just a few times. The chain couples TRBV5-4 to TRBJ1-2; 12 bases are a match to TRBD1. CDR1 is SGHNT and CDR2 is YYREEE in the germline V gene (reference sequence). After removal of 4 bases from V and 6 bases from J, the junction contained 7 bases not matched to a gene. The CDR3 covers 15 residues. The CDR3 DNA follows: TGTGCCAGCAGCGGGACAGGGGGCGTAGTGAATGGCTACACCTTC. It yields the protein CASSGTGGVVNGYTF.

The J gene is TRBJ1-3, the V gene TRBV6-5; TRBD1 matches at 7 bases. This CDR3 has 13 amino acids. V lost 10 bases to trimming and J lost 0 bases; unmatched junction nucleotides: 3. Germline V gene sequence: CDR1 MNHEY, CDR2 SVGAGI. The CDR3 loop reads CATGQLSGNTIYF. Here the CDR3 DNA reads TGTGCCACGGGACAGCTCTCTGGAAACACCATATATTTT.

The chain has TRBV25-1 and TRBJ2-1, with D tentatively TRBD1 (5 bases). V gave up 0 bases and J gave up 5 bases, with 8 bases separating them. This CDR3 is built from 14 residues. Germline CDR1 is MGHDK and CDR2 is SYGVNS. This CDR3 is CASSEYQGNNEQFF. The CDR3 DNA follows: TGTGCCAGCAGTGAATATCAGGGAAACAATGAGCAGTTCTTC. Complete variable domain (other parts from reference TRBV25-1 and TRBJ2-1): EADIYQTPRYLVIGTGKKITLECSQTMGHDKMYWYQQDPGMELHLIHYSYGVNSTEKGDLSSESTVSRIRTEHFPLTLESARPSHTSQYLCASSEYQGNNEQFFGPGTRLTVL.

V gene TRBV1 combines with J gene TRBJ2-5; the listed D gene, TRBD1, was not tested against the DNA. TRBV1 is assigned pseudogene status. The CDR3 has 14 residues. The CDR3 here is CTSSQYSRPGTQYF. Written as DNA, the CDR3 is TGCACCAGCAGCCAATACAGCAGGCCTGGGACCCAGTACTTC.

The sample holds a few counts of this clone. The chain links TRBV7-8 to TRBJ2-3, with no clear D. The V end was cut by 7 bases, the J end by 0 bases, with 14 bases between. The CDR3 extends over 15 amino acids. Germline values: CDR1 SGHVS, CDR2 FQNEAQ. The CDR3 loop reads CASTSFFVSTDTQYF. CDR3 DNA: TGTGCCAGCACCTCTTTTTTCGTTAGCACAGATACGCAGTATTTT.

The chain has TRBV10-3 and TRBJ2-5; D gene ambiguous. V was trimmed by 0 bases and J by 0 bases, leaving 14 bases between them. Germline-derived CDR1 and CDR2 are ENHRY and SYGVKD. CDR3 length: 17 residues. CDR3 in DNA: TGTGCCATCAGTGAGTCGACTCGATTGGAGTACCAAGAGACCCAGTACTTC. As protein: CAISESTRLEYQETQYF.

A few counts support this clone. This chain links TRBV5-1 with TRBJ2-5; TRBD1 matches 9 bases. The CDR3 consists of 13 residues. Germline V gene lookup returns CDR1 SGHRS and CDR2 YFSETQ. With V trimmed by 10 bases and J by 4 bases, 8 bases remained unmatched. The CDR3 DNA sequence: TGCGCCTGTCGGGACAGGGTATTAGAGACCCAGTACTTC. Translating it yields CACRDRVLETQYF. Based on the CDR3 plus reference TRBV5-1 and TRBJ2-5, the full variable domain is KAGVTQTPRYLIKTRGQQVTLSCSPISGHRSVSWYQQTPGQGLQFLFEYFSETQRNKGNFPGRFSGRQFSNSRSEMNVSTLELGDSALYLCACRDRVLETQYFGPGTRLLVL.

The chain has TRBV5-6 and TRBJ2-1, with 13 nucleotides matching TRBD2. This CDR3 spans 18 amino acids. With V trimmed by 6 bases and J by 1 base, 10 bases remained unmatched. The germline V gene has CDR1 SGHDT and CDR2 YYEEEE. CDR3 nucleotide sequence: TGTGCCAGCAACCCCCCACTAGCGGGGGGGCCGTCCTACAATGAGCAGTTCTTC. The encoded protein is CASNPPLAGGPSYNEQFF. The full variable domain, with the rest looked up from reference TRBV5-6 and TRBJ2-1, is DAGVTQSPTHLIKTRGQQVTLRCSPKSGHDTVSWYQQALGQGPQFIFQYYEEEERQRGNFPDRFSGHQFPNYSSELNVNALLLGDSALYLCASNPPLAGGPSYNEQFFGPGTRLTVL.

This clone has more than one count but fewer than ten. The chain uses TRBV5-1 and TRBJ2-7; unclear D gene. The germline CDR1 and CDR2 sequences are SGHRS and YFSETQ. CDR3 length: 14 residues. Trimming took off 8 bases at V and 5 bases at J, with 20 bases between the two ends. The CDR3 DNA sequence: TGCGCCAGTACAGATTTAACAGCACCAAACGAGCAGTACTTC. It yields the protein CASTDLTAPNEQYF.

CDR3 in amino acids: CASSLLRDEDTQYF. CDR3 nucleotides: TGTGCCAGCAGCTTACTGCGGGACGAAGATACGCAGTATTTT. The chain links TRBV7-9 to TRBJ2-3, with D possibly matching TRBD2 (6 bases). Trimming removed 2 bases from V and 5 bases from J, with 11 bases in between. The CDR3 is 14 residues long. CDR1 and CDR2 from the germline V gene are SEHNR and FQNEAQ (reference sequence). Filled out from reference TRBV7-9 and TRBJ2-3, the complete variable domain reads DTGVSQNPRHKITKRGQNVTFRCDPISEHNRLYWYRQTLGQGPEFLTYFQNEAQLEKSRLLSDRFSAERPKGSFSTLEIQRTEQGDSAMYLCASSLLRDEDTQYFGPGTRLTVL.

CDR3 amino acids: CASSRRDRDTDTQYF. In nucleotides, the CDR3 is TGTGCCAGCAGCCGCCGGGACAGAGACACAGATACGCAGTATTTT. The rearrangement uses TRBV28 and TRBJ2-3, with 7 bases fitting TRBD1. V shed 6 bases, J shed 2 bases, and the junction held 8 bases outside the gene matches. The CDR3 runs to 15 residues. Looked up from germline, CDR1 is MDHEN and CDR2 is SYDVKM.

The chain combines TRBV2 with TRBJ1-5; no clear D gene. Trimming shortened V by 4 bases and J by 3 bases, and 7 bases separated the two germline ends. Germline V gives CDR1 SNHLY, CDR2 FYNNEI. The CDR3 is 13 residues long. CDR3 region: CASSVHINQPQHF. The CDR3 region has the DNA TGTGCCAGCAGTGTACACATCAATCAGCCCCAGCATTTT.

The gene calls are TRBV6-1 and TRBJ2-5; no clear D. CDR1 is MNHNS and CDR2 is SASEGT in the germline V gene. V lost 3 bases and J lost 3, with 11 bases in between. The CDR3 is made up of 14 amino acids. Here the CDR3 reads CASSEQLTKETQYF. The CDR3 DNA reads TGTGCCAGCAGTGAGCAGCTGACAAAAGAGACCCAGTACTTC.

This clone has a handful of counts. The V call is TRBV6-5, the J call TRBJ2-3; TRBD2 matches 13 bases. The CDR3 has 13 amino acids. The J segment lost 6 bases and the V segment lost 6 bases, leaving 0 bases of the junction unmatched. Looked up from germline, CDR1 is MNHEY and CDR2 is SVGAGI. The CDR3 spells CASRTSGRDTQYF. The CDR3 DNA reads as TGTGCCAGCAGGACTAGCGGGAGGGATACGCAGTATTTT.

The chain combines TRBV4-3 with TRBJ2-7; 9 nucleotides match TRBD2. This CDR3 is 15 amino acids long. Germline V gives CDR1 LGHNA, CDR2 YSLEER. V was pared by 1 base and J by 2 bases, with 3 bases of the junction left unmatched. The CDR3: CASSQVLAGTYEQYF. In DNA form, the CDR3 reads TGCGCCAGCAGCCAAGTTCTAGCGGGGACCTACGAGCAGTACTTC.

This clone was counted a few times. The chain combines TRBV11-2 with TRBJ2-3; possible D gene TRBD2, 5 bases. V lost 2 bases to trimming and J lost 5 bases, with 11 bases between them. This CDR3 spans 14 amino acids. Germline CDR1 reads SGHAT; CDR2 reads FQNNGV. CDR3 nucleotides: TGTGCCAGCAGCTTATTTAAGGGAGTAGATACGCAGTATTTT. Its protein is CASSLFKGVDTQYF.

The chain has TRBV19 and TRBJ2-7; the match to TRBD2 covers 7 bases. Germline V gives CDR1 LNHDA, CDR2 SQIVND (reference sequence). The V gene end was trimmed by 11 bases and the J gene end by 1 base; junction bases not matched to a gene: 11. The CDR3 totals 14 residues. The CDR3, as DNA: TGTGCCTCTAAACGGGGGGAGGGTTCCTACGAGCAGTACTTC. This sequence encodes CASKRGEGSYEQYF. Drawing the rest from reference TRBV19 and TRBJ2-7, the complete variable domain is DGGITQSPKYLFRKEGQNVTLSCEQNLNHDAMYWYRQDPGQGLRLIYYSQIVNDFQKGDIAEGYSVSREKKESFPLTVTSAQKNPTAFYLCASKRGEGSYEQYFGPGTRLTVT.

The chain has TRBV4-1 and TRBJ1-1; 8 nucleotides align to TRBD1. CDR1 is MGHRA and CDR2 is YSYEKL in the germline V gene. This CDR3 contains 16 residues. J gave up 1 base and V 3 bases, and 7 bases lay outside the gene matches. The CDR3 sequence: CASSQGRGLTNTEAFF. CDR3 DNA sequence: TGCGCCAGCAGCCAGGGCAGGGGGCTTACGAACACTGAAGCTTTCTTT.

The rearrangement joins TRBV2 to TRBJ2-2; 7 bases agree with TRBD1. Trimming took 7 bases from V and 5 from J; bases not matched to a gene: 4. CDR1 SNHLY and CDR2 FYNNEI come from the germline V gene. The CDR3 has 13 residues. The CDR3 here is CASIEQGTGELFF. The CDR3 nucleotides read TGTGCCAGCATCGAACAGGGGACCGGGGAGCTGTTTTTT.

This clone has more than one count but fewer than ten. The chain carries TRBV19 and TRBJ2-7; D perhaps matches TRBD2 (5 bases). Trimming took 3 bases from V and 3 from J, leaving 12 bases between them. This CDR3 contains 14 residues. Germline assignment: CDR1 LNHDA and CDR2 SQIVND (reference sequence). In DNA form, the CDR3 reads TGTGCCAGTAGTATTGACAAAGGACTCTACGAGCAGTACTTC. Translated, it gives CASSIDKGLYEQYF.

The CDR3, as DNA: TGTGCCAGCAGTTTACCTGGGACAGCTGAAGCTTTCTTT. Translated, it gives CASSLPGTAEAFF. This rearrangement joins TRBV28 to TRBJ1-1; TRBD1 matches 7 bases. Germline assignment: CDR1 MDHEN and CDR2 SYDVKM. The CDR3 spans 13 residues. J lost 6 bases, V lost 2 bases, and 3 bases had no gene match. The variable domain in full, with the rest retrieved from reference TRBV28 and TRBJ1-1, is DVKVTQSSRYLVKRTGEKVFLECVQDMDHENMFWYRQDPGLGLRLIYFSYDVKMKEKGDIPEGYSVSREKKERFSLILESASTNQTSMYLCASSLPGTAEAFFGQGTRLTVV.

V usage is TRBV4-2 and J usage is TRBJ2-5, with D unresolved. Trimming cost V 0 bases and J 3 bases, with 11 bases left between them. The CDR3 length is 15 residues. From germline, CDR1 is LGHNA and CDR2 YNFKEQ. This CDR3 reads CASSQDQTVKETQYF. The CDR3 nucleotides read TGTGCCAGCAGCCAAGATCAAACTGTGAAAGAGACCCAGTACTTC.

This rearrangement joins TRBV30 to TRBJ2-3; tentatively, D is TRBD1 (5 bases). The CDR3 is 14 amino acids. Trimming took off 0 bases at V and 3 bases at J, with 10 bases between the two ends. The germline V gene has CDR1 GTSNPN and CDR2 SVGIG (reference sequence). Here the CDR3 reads CAWSVRGGTDTQYF. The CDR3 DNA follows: TGTGCCTGGAGTGTAAGGGGTGGGACAGATACGCAGTATTTT.

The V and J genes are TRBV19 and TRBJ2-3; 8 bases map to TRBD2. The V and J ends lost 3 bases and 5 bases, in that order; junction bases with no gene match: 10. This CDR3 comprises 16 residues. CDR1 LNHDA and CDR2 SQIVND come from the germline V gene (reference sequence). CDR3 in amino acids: CASSIPASGPGDTQYF. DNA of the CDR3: TGTGCCAGTAGTATCCCCGCTAGCGGGCCCGGAGATACGCAGTATTTT.

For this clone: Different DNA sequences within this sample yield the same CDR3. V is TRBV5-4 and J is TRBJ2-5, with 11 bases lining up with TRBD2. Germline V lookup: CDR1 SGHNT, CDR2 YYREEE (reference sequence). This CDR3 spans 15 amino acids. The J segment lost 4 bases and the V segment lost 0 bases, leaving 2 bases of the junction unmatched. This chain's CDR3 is CASSLGLAGGETQYF. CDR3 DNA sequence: TGTGCCAGCAGCTTGGGGCTAGCGGGAGGAGAGACCCAGTACTTC.

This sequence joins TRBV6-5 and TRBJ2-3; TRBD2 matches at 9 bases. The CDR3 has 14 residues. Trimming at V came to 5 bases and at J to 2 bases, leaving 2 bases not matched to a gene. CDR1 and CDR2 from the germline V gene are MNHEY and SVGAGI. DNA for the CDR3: TGTGCCAGCAGTCTAGCGGGATTCACAGATACGCAGTATTTT. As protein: CASSLAGFTDTQYF.

CDR3 sequence reads: CATNRGDRGVDEQYF. For the CDR3, the DNA is TGTGCCACTAACAGAGGTGACAGGGGTGTGGACGAGCAGTACTTC. The V and J genes are TRBV7-6 and TRBJ2-5; 8 positions agree with TRBD1. The DNA end is a closer match to TRBJ2-7, so the J assignment may be wrong. Germline CDR1 SGHVS, CDR2 FNYEAQ. The CDR3 has 15 amino acids.